Listed below are T cell receptor beta chains from one sample, sequenced in a study of blood T cell repertoires in COVID-19. Clones were read by immunoSEQ multiplex PCR, and TCRdb kept only the in-frame ones, dropping some. In the table there are roughly 240,000 clones, roughly 83% of which are singletons. The sample comprised peripheral blood. The receptors were sampled from a man aged 55 to 70 who had recovered from COVID-19. Both conserved end residues are part of each CDR3. The order of the fields is D gene, clone size, J gene, V gene, CDR3 protein, CDR3 DNA. A D gene is named only where the DNA matches it firmly. A row's size may be missing; if present it is once, few, many or a size class.

D: TRBD1; size: -; J: TRBJ1-5; V: TRBV2; CDR3: CASTRTGAQPQHF; DNA: TGTGCCAGCACCCGGACAGGGGCTCAGCCCCAGCATTTT
D: TRBD2; size: -; J: TRBJ2-5; V: TRBV5-1; CDR3: CASSQGLAGGSETQYF; DNA: TGCGCCAGCAGCCAGGGACTAGCGGGAGGAAGCGAGACCCAGTACTTC
D: -; size: -; J: TRBJ2-7; V: TRBV6-5; CDR3: CASSRALQSYEQYF; DNA: TGTGCCAGCAGTCGAGCGCTACAATCCTACGAGCAGTACTTC
D: -; size: -; J: TRBJ2-2; V: TRBV27; CDR3: CASSLTRTGQGTNTGELFF; DNA: TGTGCCAGCAGTTTGACCCGTACAGGGCAAGGGACGAACACCGGGGAGCTGTTTTTT
D: -; size: -; J: TRBJ2-1; V: TRBV9; CDR3: CASSVATGTSLFF; DNA: -
D: TRBD1; size: -; J: TRBJ1-4; V: TRBV4-2; CDR3: CASSVRTGGEKLFF; DNA: TGTGCCAGCAGCGTCCGGACAGGGGGCGAAAAACTGTTTTTT
D: TRBD1; size: -; J: TRBJ1-2; V: TRBV6-6; CDR3: CASSYSQGAYYGYTF; DNA: TGTGCCAGCAGTTACTCTCAGGGGGCATACTATGGCTACACCTTC
D: -; size: few; J: TRBJ1-1; V: TRBV19; CDR3: CASSIGRGNTEAFF; DNA: TGTGCCAGTAGTATAGGTCGGGGGAACACTGAAGCTTTCTTT
D: -; size: -; J: TRBJ2-7; V: TRBV12-3/TRBV12-4; CDR3: CASSFKHEQYF; DNA: TGTGCCAGCAGTTTTAAGCACGAGCAGTACTTC
D: -; size: few; J: TRBJ1-5; V: TRBV28; CDR3: CASSTPGTRNQPQHF; DNA: TGTGCCAGCAGTACTCCCGGGACACGCAATCAGCCCCAGCATTTT
D: -; size: -; J: TRBJ1-1; V: TRBV7-2; CDR3: CASSLGAENTEAFF; DNA: TGTGCCAGCAGCTTAGGGGCAGAGAACACTGAAGCTTTCTTT
D: TRBD1; size: -; J: TRBJ1-2; V: TRBV5-6; CDR3: CASSNRGQGAIYGYTF; DNA: TGTGCCAGCAGCAACAGGGGACAGGGGGCGATCTATGGCTACACCTTC
D: TRBD1; size: few; J: TRBJ2-7; V: TRBV7-6; CDR3: CASSTDRGVAYEQYF; DNA: TGTGCCAGCAGCACTGACAGGGGAGTGGCCTACGAGCAGTACTTC
D: -; size: few; J: TRBJ1-4; V: TRBV5-1; CDR3: CASSLVNKANEKLFF; DNA: TGCGCCAGCAGCTTGGTAAACAAAGCTAATGAAAAACTGTTTTTT
D: -; size: few; J: TRBJ1-1; V: TRBV14; CDR3: CASSQRGRGGATEAFF; DNA: TGTGCCAGCAGCCAACGAGGTCGAGGGGGGGCCACTGAAGCTTTCTTT